This paragraph reports one TCR beta chain. This record comes from a study of T cell responses to AZD1222 COVID-19 vaccine. There are 13 residues in the CDR3. Germline V gene sequence: CDR1 SGHVS, CDR2 FNYEAQ. Trimming took off 4 bases at V and 5 bases at J, with 11 bases between the two ends. Method: immunoSEQ multiplex PCR; TCRdb's copy keeps in-frame clones and lacks some. Of around 140,000 clones listed, 92% are singletons. The chain uses TRBV7-6 and TRBJ2-5; no clear D gene. The sequenced sample was peripheral blood, obtained on day 0 of AZD1222 vaccination. This TCR derives from an adult in good health. DNA of the CDR3: TGTGCCAGCAGCTCGCGAGTCGGGGAGACCCAGTACTTC. This encodes CASSSRVGETQYF.